These 20 T cell receptor beta chains were all obtained from the same sample, sequenced in a study of CD4 T cells in relation to SARS-CoV-2 and coronaviruses. No antigen is known for these receptors. TCRdb's table, derived via immunoSEQ multiplex PCR, lists solely in-frame clones and lacks some. Of around 18,000 clones listed, 74% are singletons. Unexposed donor CD4+ T cells date from 2011-2018, before the COVID-19 pandemic. After around nine days of culture, CD4+ T cells were isolated. The sample taken for sequencing was CD4+ T cells from PBMCs, cultured in vitro. The receptors come from a human donor in good health.

V usage is TRBV19 and J usage is TRBJ2-1; D uncertain. V gave up 3 bases and J gave up 0 bases, with 15 bases separating them. Germline CDR1 reads LNHDA; CDR2 reads SQIVND (reference sequence). The CDR3 totals 17 residues. The DNA for the CDR3 is TGTGCCAGTAGTATCATCGCGGCAAGGAGCTCCTACAATGAGCAGTTCTTC. As protein: CASSIIAARSSYNEQFF.

V usage is TRBV19 and J usage is TRBJ1-4; possibly TRBD1 for D (5 bases). The CDR3 spans 15 residues. Trimming took 6 bases from V and 1 from J, leaving 12 bases between them. Germline assignment: CDR1 LNHDA and CDR2 SQIVND (reference sequence). The CDR3 reads CASSFAGGTNEKLFF. The CDR3 DNA follows: TGTGCCAGTAGCTTCGCTGGGGGAACTAATGAAAAACTGTTTTTT.

V gene TRBV28 combines with J gene TRBJ2-1, with D uncertain. Trimming left V 4 bases short and J 0 bases short, with 22 bases between. In germline, CDR1 is MDHEN, CDR2 SYDVKM. This CDR3 comprises 19 residues. The CDR3 bases are TGTGCCAGCAGTTATTCGGGTCGCAAACTGGGTAGCTCCTACAATGAGCAGTTCTTC. Its protein is CASSYSGRKLGSSYNEQFF.

The chain couples TRBV9 to TRBJ1-2, with D uncertain. Per germline, CDR1 SGDLS and CDR2 YYNGEE. CDR3 length equals 13 residues. Between the trimmed V and J ends, which lost 0 bases and 7 bases, there was a span of 10 bases. CDR3: CASSVVPPGGYTF. DNA for the CDR3: TGTGCCAGCAGCGTAGTCCCTCCGGGTGGCTACACCTTC. The full variable domain, in which reference TRBV9 and TRBJ1-2 provide the parts outside the CDR3, is DSGVTQTPKHLITATGQRVTLRCSPRSGDLSVYWYQQSLDQGLQFLIQYYNGEERAKGNILERFSAQQFPDLHSELNLSSLELGDSALYFCASSVVPPGGYTFGSGTRLTVV.

The chain has TRBV5-4 and TRBJ2-3, with TRBD2 matching 10 bases. Germline CDR1 reads SGHNT; CDR2 reads YYREEE (reference sequence). J lost 11 bases, V lost 4 bases, and 7 bases had no gene match. The length of the CDR3 is 13 residues. CDR3 loop: CASSGDLAGGQYF. CDR3 in DNA: TGTGCCAGCAGCGGGGACTTAGCGGGGGGGCAGTATTTT.

This sequence joins TRBV10-3 and TRBJ2-5; D might be TRBD1 (6 bases). The CDR3 has 14 residues. Germline V gene lookup returns CDR1 ENHRY and CDR2 SYGVKD. V was pared by 6 bases and J by 1 base, with 12 bases between. The CDR3 nucleotides are TGTGCCATCAGCCAAGGACAGATCCAAGAGACCCAGTACTTC. It specifies CAISQGQIQETQYF.

The chain recombines TRBV6-2 or TRBV6-3 with TRBJ1-1; 8 positions agree with TRBD1. Per the germline V gene, CDR1 is MNHEY and CDR2 is SVGEGT. The CDR3 runs to 15 residues. V was clipped by 6 bases and J by 6 bases; unmatched bases: 12. The CDR3 spells CASSRLFEQGAEAFF. DNA of the CDR3: TGTGCCAGCAGCCGCCTCTTCGAACAGGGGGCTGAAGCTTTCTTT.

The chain has TRBV5-1 and TRBJ2-3; D is unresolved. Germline-derived CDR1 and CDR2 are SGHRS and YFSETQ. This CDR3 region has 15 residues. V was pared by 4 bases and J by 0 bases, with 12 bases between. The DNA of the CDR3 is TGCGCCAGCAGCGTGGAGTCTCCGAGCACAGATACGCAGTATTTT. Its translation: CASSVESPSTDTQYF. The variable domain in full, completed from reference TRBV5-1 and TRBJ2-3, reads KAGVTQTPRYLIKTRGQQVTLSCSPISGHRSVSWYQQTPGQGLQFLFEYFSETQRNKGNFPGRFSGRQFSNSRSEMNVSTLELGDSALYLCASSVESPSTDTQYFGPGTRLTVL.

V usage is TRBV30 and J usage is TRBJ2-1; 7 bases are shared with TRBD2. This CDR3 is 12 amino acids long. V trimming: 4 bases; J trimming: 10 bases; junction bases outside the gene matches: 7. From germline, CDR1 is GTSNPN and CDR2 SVGIG (reference sequence). CDR3 DNA: TGTGCCTGGACACGGGGGGAGGGAGAGCAGTTCTTC. As protein: CAWTRGEGEQFF.

This clone came up once. This chain links TRBV4-2 with TRBJ2-7; D possibly corresponds to TRBD2 (6 bases). CDR3 length: 14 amino acids. CDR1 and CDR2 from the germline V gene are LGHNA and YNFKEQ. Deletions cut 0 bases from V and 5 bases from J, with 11 bases between. CDR3 in DNA: TGTGCCAGCAGCCAAGAGGAGGGAAGCCACGAGCAGTACTTC. It translates to CASSQEEGSHEQYF.

This rearrangement joins TRBV2 to TRBJ2-1, with TRBD2 identical over 7 bases. The V and J ends lost 4 bases and 11 bases, in that order; junction bases with no gene match: 5. The CDR3 covers 12 residues. Germline lookup yields CDR1 SNHLY and CDR2 FYNNEI. DNA of the CDR3: TGTGCCAGCAGTGGGGGGGGGTGGAAGCAGTTCTTC. Translating it yields CASSGGGWKQFF.

The rearrangement uses TRBV12-3 or TRBV12-4 and TRBJ2-7; D is perhaps TRBD1 (5 bases). The CDR3 covers 12 residues. V gave up 5 bases and J gave up 3 bases, with 8 bases separating them. In nucleotides, the CDR3 is TGTGCCAGCAGTAGGCAGGGCTACGAGCAGTACTTC. Its protein product is CASSRQGYEQYF.

J is TRBJ2-2 and V is TRBV7-6; D may be TRBD2 (6 bases). The CDR3 contains 16 residues. Between the trimmed V and J ends, which lost 2 bases and 2 bases, there was a span of 12 bases. Germline V gene sequence: CDR1 SGHVS, CDR2 FNYEAQ. The CDR3 region has the DNA TGTGCCAGCAGCTTAAATAGCGGAGAAAACACCGGGGAGCTGTTTTTT. It translates to CASSLNSGENTGELFF.

This sequence joins TRBV7-9 and TRBJ1-1, with 8 bases identical to TRBD1. V lost 5 bases to trimming and J lost 6 bases; unmatched junction nucleotides: 5. Germline-derived CDR1 and CDR2 are SEHNR and FQNEAQ (reference sequence). The CDR3 covers 13 residues. The CDR3 bases are TGTGCCAGCAGCCAAAGGACAGGGCCTGAAGCTTTCTTT. This codes for CASSQRTGPEAFF.

The chain employs TRBV5-1 and TRBJ2-7, with D hard to call. CDR3 length equals 14 residues. Germline values: CDR1 SGHRS, CDR2 YFSETQ. V was shortened by 0 bases and J by 3 bases, with 10 bases between the two germline ends. The CDR3 DNA reads TGCGCCAGCAGCTTGGGGTTATCTTACTACGAGCAGTACTTC. Its translation is CASSLGLSYYEQYF.

This clone has just one count. This rearrangement joins TRBV5-1 to TRBJ2-7, with unresolved D. Deletions cut 7 bases from V and 2 bases from J, with 10 bases between. Per the germline V gene, CDR1 is SGHRS and CDR2 is YFSETQ. The CDR3 has 12 amino acids. The CDR3 spells CASHKSPYEQYF. In nucleotides, the CDR3 is TGCGCCAGCCACAAATCACCCTACGAGCAGTACTTC.

Only a few counts were recorded for this clone. V and J are TRBV10-1 and TRBJ1-1; D may be TRBD1 (5 bases). The CDR3 runs to 14 residues. The germline gives CDR1 WNHNN, CDR2 SYGVQD (reference sequence). Trimming took 4 bases from V and 4 from J, leaving 13 bases between them. The CDR3 here is CASSVTLGGTEAFF. The CDR3 coding sequence is TGCGCCAGCAGTGTCACTCTCGGGGGCACTGAAGCTTTCTTT.

V is TRBV4-1 and J is TRBJ1-1; 8 positions agree with TRBD1. The CDR3 contains 15 residues. Per the germline V gene, CDR1 is MGHRA and CDR2 is YSYEKL. With V trimmed by 4 bases and J by 1 base, 5 bases remained unmatched. CDR3 nucleotide sequence: TGCGCCAGCAGCCTGACAGGGGAGGGGAACACTGAAGCTTTCTTT. Amino acids: CASSLTGEGNTEAFF.

The chain employs TRBV12-3 or TRBV12-4 and TRBJ2-7; tentatively, D is TRBD2 (5 bases). V lost 3 bases and J lost 7, with 10 bases in between. CDR3 size: 12 residues. This CDR3 is CASSFYRGEQYF. As DNA, the CDR3 is TGTGCCAGCAGTTTTTATAGAGGGGAGCAGTACTTC.

V gene TRBV5-6 combines with J gene TRBJ2-3; 11 nucleotides align to TRBD2. The V and J ends lost 5 bases and 5 bases, in that order; junction bases with no gene match: 10. This CDR3 region has 16 residues. The germline V gene has CDR1 SGHDT and CDR2 YYEEEE. CDR3 bases: TGTGCCAGCAGTAGGTGGACTAGCGGGTCTTTAGATACGCAGTATTTT. Translated: CASSRWTSGSLDTQYF. Full variable domain (missing parts from reference TRBV5-6 and TRBJ2-3): DAGVTQSPTHLIKTRGQQVTLRCSPKSGHDTVSWYQQALGQGPQFIFQYYEEEERQRGNFPDRFSGHQFPNYSSELNVNALLLGDSALYLCASSRWTSGSLDTQYFGPGTRLTVL.